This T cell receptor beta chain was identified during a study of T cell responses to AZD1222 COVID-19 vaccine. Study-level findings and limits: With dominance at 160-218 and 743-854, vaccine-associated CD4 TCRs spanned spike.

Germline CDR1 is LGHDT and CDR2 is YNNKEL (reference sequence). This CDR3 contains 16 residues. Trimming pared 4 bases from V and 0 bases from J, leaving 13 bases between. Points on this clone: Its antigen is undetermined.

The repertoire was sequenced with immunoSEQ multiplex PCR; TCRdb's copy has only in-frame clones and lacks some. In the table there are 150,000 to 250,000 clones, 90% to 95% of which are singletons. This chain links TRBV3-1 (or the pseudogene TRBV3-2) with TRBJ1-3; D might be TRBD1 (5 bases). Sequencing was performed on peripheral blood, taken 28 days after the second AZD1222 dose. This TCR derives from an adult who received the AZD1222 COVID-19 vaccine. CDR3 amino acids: CASSLLGGSSGNTIYF. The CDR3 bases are TGTGCCAGCAGCCTCTTGGGGGGGTCCTCTGGAAACACCATATATTTT.